This T cell receptor beta chain emerged from a study of blood T cell repertoires in COVID-19. Study summary: Sources were T cells, B-cell-depleted T cells, or PBMCs; the material itself was cDNA or gDNA.

V gave up 6 bases and J gave up 7 bases; unmatched junction bases: 7. The CDR3 sequence is 14 residues long. Germline values: CDR1 LNHDA, CDR2 SQIVND (reference sequence). Profiled with immunoSEQ multiplex PCR; TCRdb holds only in-frame clones, not every one. The table shows 95,000 to 110,000 clones, with roughly 88% occurring only once. Material: peripheral blood. This chain connects TRBV19 to TRBJ2-1; 9 bases fit TRBD2. The receptor's source is a human donor in a cohort sampled during active COVID-19. The CDR3 region is CASRVAGVANEQFF. DNA for the CDR3: TGTGCCAGTAGAGTAGCGGGAGTAGCGAATGAGCAGTTCTTC.